The source of this T cell receptor beta chain is a study of shared clonotypes between healthy human individuals. Broader study findings: Sequencing depth was expected to influence donor clonotype sharing.

CDR1 MNHEY and CDR2 SMNVEV come from the germline V gene (reference sequence). V shed 0 bases and J shed 4 bases, with 5 bases lying between them. The CDR3 sequence is 13 residues long. Evenly divided among several immunoSEQ plates was the genomic DNA of each subset. TCRdb keeps only in-frame clones here, not all; method: immunoSEQ multiplex PCR. Counted here are about 870,000 clones, 80% to 95% occurring once; the ten biggest clones make up approximately 25%. Naive CD8 cells lacked CD45RO and underwent positive selection for CCR7, leaving out terminally differentiated effector memory CD45RA+ cells. On this clone: As yet, its antigen is unknown.

The V and J genes are TRBV27 and TRBJ2-3; unclear D gene. Source material: naive CD8+ T cells sorted from blood. This sequence originates from a young man in good health. The CDR3 here is CASSLSWADTQYF. Written as DNA, the CDR3 is TGTGCCAGCAGTTTATCGTGGGCAGATACGCAGTATTTT.